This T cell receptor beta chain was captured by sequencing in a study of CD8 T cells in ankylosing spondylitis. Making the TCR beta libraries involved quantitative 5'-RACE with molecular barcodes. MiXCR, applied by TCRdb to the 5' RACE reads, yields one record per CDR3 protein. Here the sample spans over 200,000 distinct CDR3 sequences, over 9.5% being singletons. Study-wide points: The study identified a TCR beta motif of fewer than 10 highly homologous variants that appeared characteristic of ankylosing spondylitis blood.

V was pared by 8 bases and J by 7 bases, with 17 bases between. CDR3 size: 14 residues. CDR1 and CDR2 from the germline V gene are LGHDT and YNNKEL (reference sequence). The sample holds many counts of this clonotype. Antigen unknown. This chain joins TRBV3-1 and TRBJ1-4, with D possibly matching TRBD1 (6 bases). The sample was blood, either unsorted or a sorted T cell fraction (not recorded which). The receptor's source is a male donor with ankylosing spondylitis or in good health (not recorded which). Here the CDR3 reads CASRNRDGSEKLFF. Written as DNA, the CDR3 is TGTGCCAGCCGAAACAGGGACGGTAGTGAAAAACTGTTTTTT.